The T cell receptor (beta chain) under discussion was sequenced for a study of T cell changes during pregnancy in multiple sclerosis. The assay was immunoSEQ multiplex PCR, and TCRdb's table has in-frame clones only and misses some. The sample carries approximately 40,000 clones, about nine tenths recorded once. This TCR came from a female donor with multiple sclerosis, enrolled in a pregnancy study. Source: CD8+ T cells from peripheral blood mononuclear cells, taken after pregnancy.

In DNA form, the CDR3 reads TGTGCCAGCAGTTTATACCAGGATTACTACGAGCAGTACTTC. Protein sequence: CASSLYQDYYEQYF. The chain employs TRBV27 and TRBJ2-7, with D hard to call. The CDR3 runs 14 residues. Germline CDR1 is MNHEY and CDR2 is SMNVEV (reference sequence). Trimming shortened V by 1 base and J by 3 bases, and 10 bases separated the two germline ends.